This T cell receptor (beta chain) was documented in a study of blood T cell repertoires in COVID-19. The overall study: From the United States, Italy and Spain came samples of acute and convalescent COVID-19. In each case, the material was cDNA or gDNA derived from T cells, B-cell-depleted T cells, or PBMCs.

Enrolled during active infection, Seattle patients were then followed longitudinally. This CDR3 region has 15 residues. Losses at the gene ends were 0 bases for V and 2 bases for J; bases not matched to a gene: 2. Germline V gene lookup returns CDR1 SGHRS and CDR2 YFSETQ. The protocol was immunoSEQ multiplex PCR, while the TCRdb copy is restricted to in-frame clones and leaves out a portion. The sample records roughly 52,000 clones, 82% being singletons. This clone was observed a handful of times. Specimen: peripheral blood. V usage is TRBV5-1 and J usage is TRBJ1-5, with 7 bases matching TRBD1. The sequence derives from an elderly man with COVID-19, enrolled during active disease. This CDR3 reads CASSLGGTGNQPQHF. CDR3 coding DNA: TGCGCCAGCAGCTTGGGCGGGACAGGCAATCAGCCCCAGCATTTT. The variable domain in full, with the rest retrieved from reference TRBV5-1 and TRBJ1-5, is KAGVTQTPRYLIKTRGQQVTLSCSPISGHRSVSWYQQTPGQGLQFLFEYFSETQRNKGNFPGRFSGRQFSNSRSEMNVSTLELGDSALYLCASSLGGTGNQPQHFGDGTRLSIL.